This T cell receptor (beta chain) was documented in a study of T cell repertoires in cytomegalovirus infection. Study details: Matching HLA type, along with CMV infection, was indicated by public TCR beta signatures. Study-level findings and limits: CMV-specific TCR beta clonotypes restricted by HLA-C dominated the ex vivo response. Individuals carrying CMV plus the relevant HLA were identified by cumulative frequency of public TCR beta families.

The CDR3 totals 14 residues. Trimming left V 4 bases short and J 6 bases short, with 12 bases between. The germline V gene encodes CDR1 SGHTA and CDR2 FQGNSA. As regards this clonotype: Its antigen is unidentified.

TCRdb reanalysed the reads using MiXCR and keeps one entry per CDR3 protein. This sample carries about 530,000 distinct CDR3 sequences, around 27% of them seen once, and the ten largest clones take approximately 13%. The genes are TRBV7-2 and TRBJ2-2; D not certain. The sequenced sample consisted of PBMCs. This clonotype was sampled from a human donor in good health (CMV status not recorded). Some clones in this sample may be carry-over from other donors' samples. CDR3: CASSSGFPSGELFF. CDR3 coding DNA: TGTGCCAGCAGCTCTGGCTTTCCGTCCGGGGAGCTGTTTTTT.